A selection of T cell receptor beta chains follows, all from one sample in a study of beta chain features in type 1 diabetes. Here immunoSEQ multiplex PCR was the method, and the copy in TCRdb shows in-frame clones only, minus some. The sample lists some 900,000 clones, roughly 17% occurring once. Sequenced material: naive CD4+ T cells from blood. The source of these receptors is a woman under 30 in good health. CDR3s include the opening cysteine and the closing phenylalanine or tryptophan. D genes are given only for firm matches. Where a row states a size, it is once, few, many or the class of an expanded clone; other rows omit it.

j_call cdr3_length v_call clone_size d_call cdr3_aa cdr3_nt
TRBJ2-7 13 TRBV18 . TRBD1 CASYRTGDYEQYF TGTGCCAGCTACAGGACAGGGGACTACGAGCAGTACTTC
TRBJ1-4 15 TRBV7-9 . TRBD1 CASRNTGAINEKLFF TGTGCCAGCAGGAACACAGGGGCCATAAATGAAAAACTGTTTTTT
TRBJ1-1 15 TRBV18 few TRBD1 CASSGTGQGFTEAFF TGTGCCAGCTCAGGTACGGGACAGGGATTCACTGAAGCTTTCTTT
TRBJ2-1 14 TRBV19 . . CASSGAGTQEKQFF TGTGCCAGTAGCGGCGCCGGGACTCAAGAAAAGCAGTTCTTC
TRBJ2-1 15 TRBV5-4 few TRBD2 CASSSIAGGDNEQFF TGTGCCAGCAGCTCAATAGCGGGAGGGGACAATGAGCAGTTCTTC
TRBJ2-5 14 TRBV27 . TRBD2 CASSYSGSRETQYF TGTGCCAGCAGTTATAGCGGGAGCCGCGAGACCCAGTACTTC
TRBJ1-4 13 TRBV6-5 . . CASMGDSNEKLFF TGTGCCAGCATGGGGGATAGTAATGAAAAACTGTTTTTT
TRBJ1-2 13 TRBV2 few . CASSDLGTYGYTF TGTGCCAGCAGTGATCTTGGGACCTATGGCTACACCTTC
TRBJ2-7 16 TRBV11-2 . . CASSFPMEGAKYEQYF TGTGCCAGCAGCTTCCCCATGGAGGGGGCTAAGTACGAGCAGTACTTC
TRBJ2-3 15 TRBV2 few TRBD1 CASSVGQVRTDTQYF TGTGCCAGCAGTGTCGGACAGGTCCGCACAGATACGCAGTATTTT
TRBJ2-7 15 TRBV7-8 few TRBD1 CASSLQTGTGYEQYF TGTGCCAGCAGCTTACAGACCGGGACAGGATACGAGCAGTACTTC
TRBJ1-1 19 TRBV15 . . CATSRSPRGRGDRNTEAFF TGTGCCACCAGCAGATCCCCTCGGGGCAGGGGCGACCGGAACACTGAAGCTTTCTTT
TRBJ2-7 15 TRBV7-2 . . CASSHQGDYLYEQYF TGTGCCAGCAGCCACCAGGGGGACTACCTTTACGAGCAGTACTTC
TRBJ2-7 15 TRBV2 . TRBD1 CASSGGQGLAYEQYF TGTGCCAGCAGTGGGGGACAGGGTTTGGCCTACGAGCAGTACTTC
TRBJ2-7 14 TRBV10-3 . TRBD1 CASVPGQGTYEQYF TGTGCCAGTGTCCCGGGACAGGGCACCTACGAGCAGTACTTC
TRBJ2-7 13 TRBV27 . . CASSPLGHYEQYF TGTGCCAGCAGTCCCCTGGGACACTACGAGCAGTACTTC
TRBJ1-5 13 TRBV6-6 few . CASSYGSHQPQHF TGTGCCAGCAGTTATGGCAGTCATCAGCCCCAGCATTTT
TRBJ2-2 15 TRBV5-4 . TRBD1 CASSGGQGATGELFF TGTGCCAGCAGCGGGGGGCAGGGGGCCACCGGGGAGCTGTTTTTT
TRBJ2-1 18 TRBV5-1 . TRBD2 CASSLVGLAGGPRNEQFF TGCGCCAGCAGCTTGGTAGGCCTAGCGGGAGGGCCACGTAATGAGCAGTTCTTC
TRBJ2-1 15 TRBV19 . TRBD2 CASTAGTSGLNEQFF TGTGCCAGTACCGCCGGGACTAGCGGACTCAATGAGCAGTTCTTC
TRBJ2-4 13 TRBV11-2 . TRBD1 CASSLDRGYIQYF TGTGCCAGCAGCCTGGACAGGGGATACATTCAGTACTTC
TRBJ2-4 13 TRBV15 few . CATSRDLANIQYF TGTGCCACCAGCAGAGATCTGGCAAACATTCAGTACTTC
TRBJ2-2 15 TRBV4-2 . . CASSLGRGNTGELFF TGTGCCAGCAGCCTCGGCCGGGGAAACACCGGGGAGCTGTTTTTT
TRBJ2-1 13 TRBV10-2 few . CASSELAYNEQFF TGCGCCAGCAGTGAGTTAGCCTACAATGAGCAGTTCTTC
TRBJ2-7 14 TRBV10-3 . TRBD2 CAISESGLAGRWYF TGTGCCATCAGTGAGTCGGGACTAGCGGGCCGGTGGTACTTC
TRBJ2-7 13 TRBV7-9 few TRBD1 CASSFQGALEQYF TGTGCCAGCAGCTTCCAGGGGGCACTCGAGCAGTACTTC
TRBJ2-7 15 TRBV6-1 few TRBD1 CASKNSRDRVYEQYF TGTGCCAGCAAAAATTCCCGGGACAGGGTCTACGAGCAGTACTTC
TRBJ1-4 13 TRBV5-1 . . CASSFGYSEKLFF TGCGCCAGCAGCTTCGGGTACAGCGAAAAACTGTTTTTT
TRBJ2-5 18 TRBV4-3 few . CASSQEWGRGTVQETQYF TGCGCCAGCAGCCAAGAATGGGGTAGGGGGACGGTCCAAGAGACCCAGTACTTC
TRBJ2-1 17 TRBV2 few . CASSSLVGLSSGNEQFF TGTGCCAGCAGTTCGCTTGTTGGGTTGTCTTCCGGCAATGAGCAGTTCTTC
TRBJ2-3 14 TRBV7-2 . TRBD2 CASSSFGGEGTQYF TGTGCCAGCAGCTCCTTCGGAGGGGAGGGTACGCAGTATTTT
TRBJ2-1 13 TRBV7-2 few . CASSWGLYNEQFF TGTGCCAGCAGCTGGGGGCTCTACAATGAGCAGTTCTTC
TRBJ1-2 16 TRBV18 few TRBD1 CASSLPSRGLHYGYTF TGTGCCAGCTCACTTCCTAGCAGGGGGCTGCACTATGGCTACACCTTC
TRBJ2-3 13 TRBV27 . . CASSLRFTDTQYF TGTGCCAGCAGTCTAAGGTTCACAGATACGCAGTATTTT
TRBJ2-7 15 TRBV4-2 few . CASSQVGFVSYEQYF TGTGCCAGCAGCCAAGTGGGCTTTGTAAGCTACGAGCAGTACTTC
TRBJ2-7 15 TRBV21-1 . . CASSKGWGARYEQCF TGTGCCAGCAGCAAAGGCTGGGGGGCTCGGTACGAGCAGTGCTTC